Described below is a single TCR beta chain sequence and its context. Its antigen remains unknown. This sample was taken from a study of CD8+CD57+ T cells in acquired aplastic anemia. On the study more broadly: Sorting CD4+ and CD8+ cells gave DNA averaging around 3 ug.

The authors sequenced patients whose flow cytometry had shown CD8+CD57+ cell expansion. Trimming cost V 6 bases and J 7 bases, with 15 bases left between them. Per germline, CDR1 DFQATT and CDR2 SNEGSKA (reference sequence). The CDR3 has 12 amino acids. The use of genomic DNA as template underpinned the TCR beta VDJ and CDR3 profiling. TCRdb re-derived calls from the reads in MiXCR, one entry per CDR3 protein. In the table there are some 200,000 distinct CDR3 sequences, roughly two thirds of which are singletons. Study conclusions and caveats: The number of CD8+ CDR3 sequences shared by patients and controls was twenty-nine.

The V call is TRBV20-1, the J call TRBJ1-1; weak D call: TRBD1 (6 bases). The receptor was derived from a human donor with aplastic anemia. Source material: sorted CD4+, CD8+, or CD8+CD57+ T cells (not recorded which) from PBMCs. CDR3 DNA: TGCAGTGCCGGGGGGGCAGGGATTGAAGCTTTCTTT. Translated, it gives CSAGGAGIEAFF.